This section outlines one T cell receptor (beta chain) sequence together with its context. Its target is not known. This specimen belongs to a study of shared clonotypes between healthy human individuals. Study observations and caveats: The sole specimen, blood, was sampled, and tissue repertoires likely differ. Relative to memory subsets, naive subsets generally showed larger estimated richness. Several donors held approximately 4.5% of naive CD4 clonotypes in common.

The assay was immunoSEQ multiplex PCR, and TCRdb's table has in-frame clones only and misses some. The table lists approximately 92,000 clones, roughly three quarters of them singletons. Germline assignment: CDR1 SGHVS and CDR2 FQNEAQ. Trimming left V 1 base short and J 4 bases short, with 13 bases between. The CDR3 extends over 16 amino acids. With CCR7-negative CD45RA+ TemRA cells, CD45RO+ cells were combined in CD8 memory. The chain employs TRBV7-8 and TRBJ1-4; D ambiguous. This clonotype was sampled from a man aged 25-40 years in good health. What was sequenced was memory CD8+ T cells sorted from blood. The subset is: CD45RO+ cells pooled with CCR7-negative TemRA cells. In DNA, the CDR3 is TGTGCCAGCAGCTTAGGTCCGCCAGGACTTAATGAAAAACTGTTTTTT. As protein: CASSLGPPGLNEKLFF.